This TCR beta chain comes out of a study of blood T cell repertoires in COVID-19. This clone has just a few counts. In the authors' methods: Using reference gene primer amplification, nucleated cell counts were estimated. TCRdb's table, derived via immunoSEQ multiplex PCR, lists solely in-frame clones and lacks some. V and J calls and clone size follow that table, whereas D and trimming were derived from the DNA. The table has some 63,000 clones, around 79% seen once. With V trimmed by 3 bases and J by 10 bases, 5 bases remained unmatched. This CDR3 is 14 amino acids long. Germline V gene sequence: CDR1 LNHDA, CDR2 SQIVND (reference sequence).

J is TRBJ1-6 and V is TRBV19; the match to TRBD1 covers 8 bases. Input material: peripheral blood. The receptor comes from a human donor in a cohort sampled during active COVID-19. CDR3 bases: TGTGCCAGTAGTATCGTGGACAGGGACTCACCCCTCCACTTT. It encodes CASSIVDRDSPLHF.